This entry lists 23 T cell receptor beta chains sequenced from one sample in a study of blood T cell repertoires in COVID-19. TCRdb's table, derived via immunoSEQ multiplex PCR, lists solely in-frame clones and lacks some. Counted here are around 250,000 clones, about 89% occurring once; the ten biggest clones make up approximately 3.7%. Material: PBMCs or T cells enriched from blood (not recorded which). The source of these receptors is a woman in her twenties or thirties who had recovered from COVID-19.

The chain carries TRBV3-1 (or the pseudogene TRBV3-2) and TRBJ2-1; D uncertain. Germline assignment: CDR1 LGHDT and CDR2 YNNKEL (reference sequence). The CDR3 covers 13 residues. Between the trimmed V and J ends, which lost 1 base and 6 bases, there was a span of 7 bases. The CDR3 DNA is TGTGCCAGCAGCCAAGTTTCTAGCAATGAGCAGTTCTTC. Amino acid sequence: CASSQVSSNEQFF.

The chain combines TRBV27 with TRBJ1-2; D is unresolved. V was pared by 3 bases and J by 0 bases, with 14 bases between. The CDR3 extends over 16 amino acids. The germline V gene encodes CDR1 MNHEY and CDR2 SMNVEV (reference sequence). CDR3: CASSLVPPTANYGYTF. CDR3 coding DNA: TGTGCCAGCAGTTTGGTCCCCCCCACGGCTAACTATGGCTACACCTTC.

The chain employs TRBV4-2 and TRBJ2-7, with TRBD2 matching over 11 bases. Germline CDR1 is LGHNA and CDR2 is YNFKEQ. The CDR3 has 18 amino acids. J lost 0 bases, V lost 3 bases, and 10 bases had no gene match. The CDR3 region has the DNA TGTGCCAGCAGCCACAACGGTATAGCGGGAGGGACCTCCTACGAGCAGTACTTC. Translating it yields CASSHNGIAGGTSYEQYF.

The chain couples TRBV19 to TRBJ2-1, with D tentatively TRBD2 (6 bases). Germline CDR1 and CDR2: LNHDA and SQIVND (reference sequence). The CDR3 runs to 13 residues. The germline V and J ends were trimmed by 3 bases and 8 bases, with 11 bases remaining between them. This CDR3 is CASSMRRGHEQFF. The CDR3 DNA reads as TGTGCCAGTAGTATGAGGAGGGGCCATGAGCAGTTCTTC.

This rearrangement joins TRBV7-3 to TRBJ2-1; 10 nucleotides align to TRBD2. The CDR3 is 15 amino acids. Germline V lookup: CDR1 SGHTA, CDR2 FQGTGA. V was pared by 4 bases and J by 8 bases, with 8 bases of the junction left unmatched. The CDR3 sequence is CASSSTSGSYDEQFF. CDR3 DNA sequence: TGTGCCAGCAGCTCGACTAGCGGGTCATACGATGAGCAGTTCTTC. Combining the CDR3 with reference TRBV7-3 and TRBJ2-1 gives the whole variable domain GAGVSQTPSNKVTEKGKYVELRCDPISGHTALYWYRQSLGQGPEFLIYFQGTGAADDSGLPNDRFFAVRPEGSVSTLKIQRTERGDSAVYLCASSSTSGSYDEQFFGPGTRLTVL.

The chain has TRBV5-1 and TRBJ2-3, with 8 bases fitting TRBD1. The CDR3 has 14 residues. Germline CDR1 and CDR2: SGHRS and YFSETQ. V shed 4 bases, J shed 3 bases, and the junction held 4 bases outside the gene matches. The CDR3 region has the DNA TGCGCCAGCAGCACAGGGGGGCGTACAGATACGCAGTATTTT. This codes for CASSTGGRTDTQYF.

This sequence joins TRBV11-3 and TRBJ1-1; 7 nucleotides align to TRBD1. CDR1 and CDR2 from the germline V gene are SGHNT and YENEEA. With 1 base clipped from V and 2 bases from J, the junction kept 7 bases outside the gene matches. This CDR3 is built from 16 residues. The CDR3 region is CASSLGSNRGNTEAFF. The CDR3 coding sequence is TGTGCCAGCAGCTTAGGCTCTAACAGGGGTAACACTGAAGCTTTCTTT.

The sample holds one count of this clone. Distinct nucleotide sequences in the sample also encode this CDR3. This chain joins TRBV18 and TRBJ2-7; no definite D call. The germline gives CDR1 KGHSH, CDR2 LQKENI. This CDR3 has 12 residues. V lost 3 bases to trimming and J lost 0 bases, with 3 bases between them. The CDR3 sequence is CASSPSSYEQYF. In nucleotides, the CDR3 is TGTGCCAGCTCACCTAGCTCCTACGAGCAGTACTTC.

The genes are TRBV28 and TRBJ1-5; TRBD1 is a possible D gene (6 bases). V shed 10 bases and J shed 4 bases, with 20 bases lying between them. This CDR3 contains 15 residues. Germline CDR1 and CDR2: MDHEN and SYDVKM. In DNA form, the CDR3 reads TGTGCCATCGGGGGAGGGGGGGCCAGGAATCAGCCCCAGCATTTT. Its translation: CAIGGGGARNQPQHF.

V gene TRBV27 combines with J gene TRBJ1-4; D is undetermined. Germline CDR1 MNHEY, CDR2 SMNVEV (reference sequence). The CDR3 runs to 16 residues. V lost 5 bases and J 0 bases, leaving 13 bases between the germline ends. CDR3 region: CASSPPKQATNEKLFF. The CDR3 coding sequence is TGTGCCAGCAGTCCACCCAAACAAGCAACTAATGAAAAACTGTTTTTT.

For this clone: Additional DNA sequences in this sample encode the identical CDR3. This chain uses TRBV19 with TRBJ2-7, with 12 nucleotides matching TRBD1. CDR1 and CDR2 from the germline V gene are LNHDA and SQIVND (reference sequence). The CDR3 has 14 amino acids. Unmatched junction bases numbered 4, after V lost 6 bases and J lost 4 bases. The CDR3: CASSRDRGPYEQYF. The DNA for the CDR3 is TGTGCCAGTAGCCGGGACAGGGGGCCGTACGAGCAGTACTTC.

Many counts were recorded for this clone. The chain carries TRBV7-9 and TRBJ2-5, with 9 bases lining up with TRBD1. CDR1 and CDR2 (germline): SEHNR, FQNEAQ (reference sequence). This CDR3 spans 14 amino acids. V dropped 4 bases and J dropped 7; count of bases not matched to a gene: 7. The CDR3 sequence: CASSSGQGSWTQYF. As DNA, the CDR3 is TGTGCCAGCAGCTCGGGACAGGGATCGTGGACCCAGTACTTC.

CDR3 bases: TGTGCCAGTAGTATTTCCAGGGATGGCAATCAGCCCCAGCATTTT. Protein: CASSISRDGNQPQHF. This rearrangement joins TRBV19 to TRBJ1-5, with TRBD1 as a possible D gene (5 bases). The CDR3 sequence is 15 residues long. The germline CDR1 and CDR2 sequences are LNHDA and SQIVND (reference sequence). V was trimmed by 3 bases and J by 2 bases, leaving 11 bases between them.

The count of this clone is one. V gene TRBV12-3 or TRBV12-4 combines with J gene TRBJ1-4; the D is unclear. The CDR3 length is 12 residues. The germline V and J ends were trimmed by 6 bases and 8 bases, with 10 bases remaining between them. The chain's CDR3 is CASRGLVEKLFF. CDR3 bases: TGTGCCAGCAGGGGCCTCGTGGAAAAACTGTTTTTT.

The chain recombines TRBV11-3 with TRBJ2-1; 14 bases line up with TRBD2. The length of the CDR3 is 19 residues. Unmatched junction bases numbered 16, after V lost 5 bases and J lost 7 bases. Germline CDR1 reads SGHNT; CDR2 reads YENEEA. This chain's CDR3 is CASSLRGLAGAGPYNEQFF. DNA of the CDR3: TGTGCCAGCAGCCTGCGGGGACTAGCGGGAGCGGGGCCTTATAATGAGCAGTTCTTC.

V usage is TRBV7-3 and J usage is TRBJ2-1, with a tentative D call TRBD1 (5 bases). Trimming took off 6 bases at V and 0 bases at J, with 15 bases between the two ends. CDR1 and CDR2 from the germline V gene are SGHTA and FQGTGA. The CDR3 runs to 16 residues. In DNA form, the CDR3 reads TGTGCCAGCAGTCTGACAGTGAAGATCTCCTACAATGAGCAGTTCTTC. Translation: CASSLTVKISYNEQFF.

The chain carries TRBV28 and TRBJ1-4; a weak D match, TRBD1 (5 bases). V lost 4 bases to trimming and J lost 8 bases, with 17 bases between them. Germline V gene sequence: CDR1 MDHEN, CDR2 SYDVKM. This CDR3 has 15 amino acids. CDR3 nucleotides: TGTGCCAGCAGTTCCTCTGGGAGGGGAGAGGAAAAACTGTTTTTT. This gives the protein CASSSSGRGEEKLFF.

The CDR3 DNA is TGTGCCAGCAGCCTACAGGGAACCTATGGCTACACCTTC. This translates into CASSLQGTYGYTF. The rearrangement joins TRBV7-8 to TRBJ1-2, with a possible D match to TRBD1 (6 bases). Trimming left V 5 bases short and J 4 bases short, with 11 bases between. The CDR3 totals 13 residues. Germline-derived CDR1 and CDR2 are SGHVS and FQNEAQ.

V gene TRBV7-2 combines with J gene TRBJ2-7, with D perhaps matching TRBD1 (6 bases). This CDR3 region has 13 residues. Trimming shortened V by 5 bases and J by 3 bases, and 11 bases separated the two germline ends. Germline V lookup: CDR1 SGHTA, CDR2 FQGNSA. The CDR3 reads CASSPDSHYEQYF. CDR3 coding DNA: TGTGCCAGCAGCCCGGACAGCCACTACGAGCAGTACTTC.

The CDR3 protein is CASQQGGVNTEAFF. Written as DNA, the CDR3 is TGTGCCAGCCAACAGGGTGGGGTGAACACTGAAGCTTTCTTT. The chain links TRBV7-6 to TRBJ1-1; the D gene is possibly TRBD1 (6 bases). CDR1 SGHVS and CDR2 FNYEAQ come from the germline V gene. V lost 8 bases and J lost 0, with 13 bases in between. The CDR3 totals 14 residues.

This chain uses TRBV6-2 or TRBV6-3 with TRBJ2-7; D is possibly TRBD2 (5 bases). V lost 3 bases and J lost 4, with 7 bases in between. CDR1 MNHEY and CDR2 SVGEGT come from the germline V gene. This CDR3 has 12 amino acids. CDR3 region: CASSYGRYEQYF. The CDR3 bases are TGTGCCAGCAGTTATGGGAGATACGAGCAGTACTTC.

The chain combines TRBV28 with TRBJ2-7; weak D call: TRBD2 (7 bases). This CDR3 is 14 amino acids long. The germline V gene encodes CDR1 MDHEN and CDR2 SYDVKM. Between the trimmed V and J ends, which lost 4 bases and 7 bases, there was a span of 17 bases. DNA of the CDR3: TGTGCCAGCAGTTACGCCCAGGGAGGGGGGGAGCAGTACTTC. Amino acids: CASSYAQGGGEQYF.

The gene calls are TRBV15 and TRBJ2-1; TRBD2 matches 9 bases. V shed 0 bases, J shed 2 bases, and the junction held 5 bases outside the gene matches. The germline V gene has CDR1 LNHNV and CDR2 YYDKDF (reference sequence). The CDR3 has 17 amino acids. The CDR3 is CATSRERREGAYNEQFF. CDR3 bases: TGTGCCACCAGCAGAGAAAGGCGGGAGGGAGCCTACAATGAGCAGTTCTTC.